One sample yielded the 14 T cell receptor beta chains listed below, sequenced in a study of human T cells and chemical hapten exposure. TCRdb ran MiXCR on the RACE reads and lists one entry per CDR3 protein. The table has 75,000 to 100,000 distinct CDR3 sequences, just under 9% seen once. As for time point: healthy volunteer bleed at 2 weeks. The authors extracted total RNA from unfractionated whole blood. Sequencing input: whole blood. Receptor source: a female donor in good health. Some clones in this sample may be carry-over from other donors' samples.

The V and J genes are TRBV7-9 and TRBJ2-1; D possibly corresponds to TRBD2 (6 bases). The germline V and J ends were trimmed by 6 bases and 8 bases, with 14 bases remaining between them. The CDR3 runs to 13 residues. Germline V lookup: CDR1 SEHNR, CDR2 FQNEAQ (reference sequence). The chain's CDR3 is CASRLSSADEQFF. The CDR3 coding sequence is TGTGCCAGCAGATTGTCTAGCGCCGATGAGCAGTTCTTC.

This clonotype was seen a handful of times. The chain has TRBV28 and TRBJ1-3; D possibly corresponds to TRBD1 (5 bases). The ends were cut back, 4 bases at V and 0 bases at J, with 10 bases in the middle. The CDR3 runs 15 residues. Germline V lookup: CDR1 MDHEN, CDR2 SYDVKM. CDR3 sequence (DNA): TGTGCCAGCAGTTCGGGACTCTACTCTGGAAACACCATATATTTT. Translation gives CASSSGLYSGNTIYF.

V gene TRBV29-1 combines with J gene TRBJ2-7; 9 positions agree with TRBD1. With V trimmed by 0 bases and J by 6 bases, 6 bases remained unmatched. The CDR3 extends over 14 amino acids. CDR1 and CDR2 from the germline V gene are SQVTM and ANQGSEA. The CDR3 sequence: CSVEDRDRVGEQYF. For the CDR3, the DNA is TGCAGCGTTGAAGACCGGGACAGGGTAGGCGAGCAGTACTTC.

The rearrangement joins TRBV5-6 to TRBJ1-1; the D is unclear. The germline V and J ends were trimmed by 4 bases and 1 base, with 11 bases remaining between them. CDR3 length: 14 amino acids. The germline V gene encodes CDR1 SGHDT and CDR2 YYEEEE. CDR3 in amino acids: CASSNPDKNTEAFF. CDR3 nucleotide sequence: TGTGCCAGCAGCAACCCAGACAAGAACACTGAAGCTTTCTTT.

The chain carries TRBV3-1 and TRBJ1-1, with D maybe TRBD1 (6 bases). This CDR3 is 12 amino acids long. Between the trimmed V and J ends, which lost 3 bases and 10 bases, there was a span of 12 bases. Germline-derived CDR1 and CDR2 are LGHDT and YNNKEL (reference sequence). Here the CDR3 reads CASSQAGAGAFF. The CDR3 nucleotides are TGTGCCAGCAGCCAGGCAGGGGCAGGAGCTTTCTTT.

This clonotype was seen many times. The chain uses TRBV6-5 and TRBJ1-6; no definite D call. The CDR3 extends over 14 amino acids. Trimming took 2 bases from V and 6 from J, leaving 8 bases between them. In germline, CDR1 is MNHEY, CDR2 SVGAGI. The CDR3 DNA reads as TGTGCCAGCAGTTACCGAGTTGGTAATTCACCCCTCCACTTT. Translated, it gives CASSYRVGNSPLHF.

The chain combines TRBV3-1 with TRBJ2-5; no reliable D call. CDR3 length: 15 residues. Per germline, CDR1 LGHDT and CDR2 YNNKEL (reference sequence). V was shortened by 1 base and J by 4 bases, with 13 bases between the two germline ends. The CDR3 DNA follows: TGTGCCAGCAGCCAAGGGACCATCGAAGGAGAGACCCAGTACTTC. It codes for CASSQGTIEGETQYF.

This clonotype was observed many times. The CDR3 reads CASSLALANYNEQFF. The CDR3 DNA is TGTGCCAGCAGCTTGGCCCTAGCTAACTACAATGAGCAGTTCTTC. The rearrangement joins TRBV5-4 to TRBJ2-1, with D possibly TRBD2 on 5 matching bases. The CDR3 has 15 residues. Germline V gene data show CDR1 as SGHNT and CDR2 as YYREEE (reference sequence). With 0 bases removed from V and 3 bases from J, the gap between germline ends came to 10 bases.

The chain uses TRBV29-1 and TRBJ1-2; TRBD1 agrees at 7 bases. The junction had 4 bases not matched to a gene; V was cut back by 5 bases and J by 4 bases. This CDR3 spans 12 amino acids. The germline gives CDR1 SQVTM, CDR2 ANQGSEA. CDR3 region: CSVRAGGYGYTF. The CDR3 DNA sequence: TGCAGCGTTCGGGCAGGGGGCTATGGCTACACCTTC.

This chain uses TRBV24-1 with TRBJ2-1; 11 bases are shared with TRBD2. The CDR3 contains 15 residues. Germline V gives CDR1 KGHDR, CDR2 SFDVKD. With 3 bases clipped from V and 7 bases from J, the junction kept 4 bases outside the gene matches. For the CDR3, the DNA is TGTGCCACCAGTGATCCTGGGACTAGCGGAAATGAGCAGTTCTTC. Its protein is CATSDPGTSGNEQFF.

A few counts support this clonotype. Written as DNA, the CDR3 is TGTGCCAGCAGTGGCGACAGCTCCTACGAGCAGTACTTC. Its translation is CASSGDSSYEQYF. The V gene is TRBV28, the J gene TRBJ2-7; maybe TRBD1 (5 bases). The CDR3 is 13 amino acids. CDR1 and CDR2 from the germline V gene are MDHEN and SYDVKM. V dropped 5 bases and J dropped 0 bases, with 8 bases sitting between them. The whole variable domain, filled in from reference TRBV28 and TRBJ2-7, reads DVKVTQSSRYLVKRTGEKVFLECVQDMDHENMFWYRQDPGLGLRLIYFSYDVKMKEKGDIPEGYSVSREKKERFSLILESASTNQTSMYLCASSGDSSYEQYFGPGTRLTVT.

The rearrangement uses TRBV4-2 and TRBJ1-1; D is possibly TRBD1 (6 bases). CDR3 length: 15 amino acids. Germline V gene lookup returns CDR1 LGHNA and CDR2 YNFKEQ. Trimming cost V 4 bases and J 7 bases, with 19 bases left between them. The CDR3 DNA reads TGTGCCAGCAGCCCAAGACACCGGGGGCTGATTGAAGCTTTCTTT. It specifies CASSPRHRGLIEAFF.

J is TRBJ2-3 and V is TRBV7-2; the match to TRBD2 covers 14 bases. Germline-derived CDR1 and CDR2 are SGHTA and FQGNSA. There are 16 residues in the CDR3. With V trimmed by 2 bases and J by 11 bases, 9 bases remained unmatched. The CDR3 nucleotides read TGTGCCAGCAGCTTATTTGGGACTAGCGGGAGATCATGGCAGTATTTT. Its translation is CASSLFGTSGRSWQYF.

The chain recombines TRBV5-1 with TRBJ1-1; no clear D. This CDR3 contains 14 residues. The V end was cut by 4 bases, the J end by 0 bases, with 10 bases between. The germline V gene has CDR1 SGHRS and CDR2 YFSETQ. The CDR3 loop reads CASSKIEMNTEAFF. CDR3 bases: TGCGCCAGCAGCAAGATCGAGATGAACACTGAAGCTTTCTTT.